Sequencing of this TCR beta chain was carried out in a study of T cell responses to AZD1222 COVID-19 vaccine. Assay: immunoSEQ multiplex PCR; the TCRdb copy retains only in-frame clones and omits some. The table lists tens of thousands of clones, 75% to 85% of them singletons. The TCR sequence derives from an adult in good health. This material consisted of peripheral blood, taken on day 0 of AZD1222 vaccination.

CDR3 residues: CASSSDYGYTF. The CDR3 DNA is TGTGCCAGCAGCTCTGACTATGGCTACACCTTC. The chain uses TRBV7-9 and TRBJ1-2; no clear D. The germline V and J ends were trimmed by 4 bases and 3 bases, with 3 bases remaining between them. The CDR3 covers 11 residues. Germline loops: CDR1 SEHNR, CDR2 FQNEAQ (reference sequence).